This is a list of T cell receptor beta chains from one sample in a study of T cells in localized non-small cell lung cancer. TCRdb keeps only in-frame clones here, not all; method: immunoSEQ multiplex PCR. Of around 2,000 clones listed, about 30% are singletons. The sequencing used normal lung tissue next to the tumor, collected before any cancer treatment. These receptors originate from an older female donor with stage I squamous cell lung carcinoma. The CDR3 runs from the conserved cysteine through the conserved F or W. A row's size may be missing; if present it is once, few, many or a size class.

large,TRBV29-1,CSAEGAEPRQFF
-,TRBV19,CASSIGVRASGRANTEAFF
-,TRBV28,CASRSWMNSPLHF
-,TRBV6-8,CASSYVAGASTDTQYF
medium-sized,TRBV9,CASSGRDHLYQETQYF
-,TRBV28,CASSLLGGLGTEAFF
-,TRBV29-1,CSVGGFQGVAGYTF
-,TRBV23-1,CASRGQVYSYEQYF
few,TRBV6-8,CASSRTSGRLPDTQYF
few,TRBV19,CASTPTGVVGEKLFF
medium-sized,TRBV6-8,CASSYRAGLNTQYF
-,TRBV7-7,CASSLKGSADTQYF
medium-sized,TRBV12-2,CATPTLEGRRVTGELFF
-,TRBV6-8,CASSYSQGLGQPQHF
-,TRBV6-8,CASRTLAGGAEAFF
-,TRBV30,CAWRWTGETQYF
few,TRBV6-8,CASSRQGRVDGYTF
few,TRBV30,CAWSVRLWASGRNTGELFF
hyperexpanded,TRBV6-8,CASSYPGTGELFF
-,TRBV19,CASSPTQGVASGYTF
-,TRBV19,CASSIPASQPQHF
medium-sized,TRBV9,CASSVAPTAGGYTF
large,TRBV6-1,CASSEDRGDTEAFF
few,TRBV6-8,CASSGGFGANVLTF
-,TRBV15,CATSRFGQEDEKLFF
medium-sized,TRBV11-3,CASSSRTGGYGYTF
medium-sized,TRBV6-8,CASQGATNTEAFF